This is a list of T cell receptor beta chains from one sample in a study of shared clonotypes between healthy human individuals. Here immunoSEQ multiplex PCR was the method, and the copy in TCRdb shows in-frame clones only, minus some. The repertoire holds 750,000 to 1,000,000 clones, approximately 92% seen once, with less than 25% in the top ten. The material sequenced was naive CD8+ T cells sorted from blood. The source of these receptors is a man aged 25 to 40 in good health. Each CDR3 is given with its conserved first and last residue. Fields, in order: clone size, V gene, J gene, D gene, CDR3 DNA, CDR3 protein. D genes are given only for firm matches. Clone size, where shown, is once, few, many, or a class for clones that have expanded.

NA	TRBV27	TRBJ1-4	NA	TGTGCCAGCAGCACAGGGTTAACTAATGAAAAACTGTTTTTT	CASSTGLTNEKLFF
NA	TRBV29-1	TRBJ1-1	NA	TGCAGCGTTGATTCTTTGACAGGGAACACTGAAGCTTTCTTT	CSVDSLTGNTEAFF
NA	TRBV11-2	TRBJ2-3	TRBD2	TGTGCCAGCAGCACCGGGACTAGCAGTTATAGCACAGATACGCAGTATTTT	CASSTGTSSYSTDTQYF
once	TRBV30	TRBJ2-2	NA	TGTGCCTGGAGTGGGGTCGGGGACCTAAATGGTGGGGAGCTGTTTTTT	CAWSGVGDLNGGELFF
NA	TRBV13	TRBJ2-1	TRBD1	TGTGCCAGCAGCCGGACAGGGGATAATGAGCAGTTCTTC	CASSRTGDNEQFF
many	TRBV7-3	TRBJ2-7	NA	TGTGCCAGCAGCCCCTGGGGGGGGCAAAACTACGAGCAGTACTTC	CASSPWGGQNYEQYF
NA	TRBV7-9	TRBJ1-2	NA	TGTGCCAGCAGCTTAGCCCGACAGGCTCTACACTATGGCTACACCTTC	CASSLARQALHYGYTF
NA	TRBV29-1	TRBJ1-1	NA	TGCAGCGTTGAAGATTTGCGCTCTGAAGCTTTCTTT	CSVEDLRSEAFF
NA	TRBV27	TRBJ2-1	TRBD2	TGTGCCAGCAGTCTTCCGGGACTAGCGGGATATGAGCAGTTCTTC	CASSLPGLAGYEQFF
NA	TRBV9	TRBJ1-1	TRBD1	TGTGCCAGCAGCGATCTCCAGGGGGCGAGCACGGCTTTCTTT	CASSDLQGASTAFF
NA	TRBV7-8	TRBJ2-1	NA	TGTGCCAGCAGCTCCCGGGCCGAGCAGTTCTTC	CASSSRAEQFF